The next 17 T cell receptor beta chains were all read from a single sample in a study of shared clonotypes between healthy human individuals. Sequencing was performed with immunoSEQ multiplex PCR; in TCRdb, only in-frame clones are kept and a portion is missing. Of about 340,000 clones in the sample, over 70% are singletons; the top ten hold 10%. The sequencing sample was made of memory CD4+ T cells sorted from blood. The subset here: CD45RA-negative fraction. The receptor set was obtained from a man in his thirties or forties in good health.

A note on this clone: Other DNA sequences in the sample encode the same CDR3. V and J are TRBV20-1 and TRBJ2-7; no firm D call. CDR1 is DFQATT and CDR2 is SNEGSKA in the germline V gene (reference sequence). The CDR3 loop spans 10 amino acids. Trimming took off 3 bases at V and 4 bases at J, with 4 bases between the two ends. The CDR3 sequence is CSASGYEQYF. The CDR3 DNA sequence: TGCAGTGCTAGCGGTTACGAGCAGTACTTC.

With regard to this clone: Different DNA sequences within this sample yield the same CDR3. In nucleotides, the CDR3 is TGTGCCAGCAGCTCATACTACGAGCAGTACTTC. This translates into CASSSYYEQYF. This sequence joins TRBV5-6 and TRBJ2-7; no definite D call. Germline V lookup: CDR1 SGHDT, CDR2 YYEEEE. The CDR3 length is 11 residues. The V end lost 3 bases, the J end lost 3 bases, and 4 bases lay between the germline ends.

This sequence joins TRBV11-2 and TRBJ2-1; 12 bases agree with TRBD1. V was clipped by 5 bases and J by 4 bases; unmatched bases: 3. The CDR3 loop spans 15 amino acids. Germline CDR1 and CDR2: SGHAT and FQNNGV. The CDR3 DNA sequence: TGTGCCAGCAGCCGGGACAGGGGGCTGTACAATGAGCAGTTCTTC. Translation: CASSRDRGLYNEQFF.

This clone was seen a single time. The rearrangement joins TRBV6-1 to TRBJ1-4; D is ambiguous. Per germline, CDR1 MNHNS and CDR2 SASEGT. This CDR3 is 13 amino acids long. The ends were cut back, 1 base at V and 8 bases at J, with 8 bases in the middle. CDR3 sequence: CASSEVLEEKLFF. In DNA, the CDR3 is TGTGCCAGCAGTGAAGTCTTGGAAGAAAAACTGTTTTTT.

The chain uses TRBV2 and TRBJ1-1; D call uncertain. The germline V gene has CDR1 SNHLY and CDR2 FYNNEI. The CDR3 sequence is 14 residues long. Trimming shortened V by 8 bases and J by 4 bases, and 17 bases separated the two germline ends. The CDR3 loop is CASGLGLRSTEAFF. CDR3 in DNA: TGTGCCAGCGGTTTAGGCCTCCGGAGCACTGAAGCTTTCTTT. The full variable domain, rest sourced from reference TRBV2 and TRBJ1-1, is EPEVTQTPSHQVTQMGQEVILRCVPISNHLYFYWYRQILGQKVEFLVSFYNNEISEKSEIFDDQFSVERPDGSNFTLKIRSTKLEDSAMYFCASGLGLRSTEAFFGQGTRLTVV.

The chain has TRBV29-1 and TRBJ1-5; 8 nucleotides match TRBD1. The length of the CDR3 is 15 residues. J was trimmed by 0 bases and V by 4 bases; bases with no gene match: 5. Germline V gene lookup returns CDR1 SQVTM and CDR2 ANQGSEA. The CDR3 here is CSVGDRGGSNQPQHF. Written as DNA, the CDR3 is TGCAGCGTTGGCGACAGGGGCGGTAGCAATCAGCCCCAGCATTTT. The complete variable domain, with remaining parts taken from reference TRBV29-1 and TRBJ1-5, reads SAVISQKPSRDICQRGTSLTIQCQVDSQVTMMFWYRQQPGQSLTLIATANQGSEATYESGFVIDKFPISRPNLTFSTLTVSNMSPEDSSIYLCSVGDRGGSNQPQHFGDGTRLSIL.

The V call is TRBV4-2, the J call TRBJ1-5; 8 positions agree with TRBD1. V dropped 4 bases and J dropped 4; count of bases not matched to a gene: 3. This CDR3 spans 14 amino acids. Germline CDR1 reads LGHNA; CDR2 reads YNFKEQ. The CDR3 nucleotides are TGTGCCAGCAGCCCGACAGGGGTGAATCAGCCCCAGCATTTT. This sequence encodes CASSPTGVNQPQHF.

This chain uses TRBV10-1 with TRBJ2-1; either TRBD1 or TRBD2 may fit D (6 bases each). The CDR3 is 19 amino acids. The ends were cut back, 11 bases at V and 0 bases at J, with 29 bases in the middle. Germline V gives CDR1 WNHNN, CDR2 SYGVQD (reference sequence). This CDR3 is CAPLGGLKLDTSSYNEQFF. CDR3 DNA sequence: TGCGCCCCCCTAGGGGGACTGAAACTAGATACTAGCTCCTACAATGAGCAGTTCTTC.

The CDR3 DNA reads TGTGCCTGGAGTCCCCAAGGACTCCAGGACGCCAAAAACATTCAGTACTTC. It specifies CAWSPQGLQDAKNIQYF. This sequence joins TRBV30 and TRBJ2-4, with a weak D call TRBD2 (5 bases). CDR3 length: 17 residues. Trimming shortened V by 2 bases and J by 1 base, and 18 bases separated the two germline ends. The germline CDR1 and CDR2 sequences are GTSNPN and SVGIG (reference sequence). Together with reference TRBV30 and TRBJ2-4, the CDR3 gives the full variable domain: SQTIHQWPATLVQPVGSPLSLECTVEGTSNPNLYWYRQAAGRGLQLLFYSVGIGQISSEVPQNLSASRPQDRQFILSSKKLLLSDSGFYLCAWSPQGLQDAKNIQYFGAGTRLSVL.

The rearrangement links TRBV2 to TRBJ2-5; D remains ambiguous. This CDR3 contains 12 residues. From germline, CDR1 is SNHLY and CDR2 FYNNEI. Trimming left V 3 bases short and J 5 bases short, with 7 bases between. The CDR3 spells CASSDVGETQYF. CDR3 nucleotides: TGTGCCAGCAGTGATGTGGGGGAGACCCAGTACTTC.

This rearrangement joins TRBV6-5 to TRBJ1-3; D gene ambiguous. Germline V lookup: CDR1 MNHEY, CDR2 SVGAGI. The CDR3 consists of 15 residues. Trimming pared 2 bases from V and 2 bases from J, leaving 10 bases between. CDR3 residues: CASSYGNQAGNTIYF. The DNA for the CDR3 is TGTGCCAGCAGTTACGGTAATCAGGCTGGAAACACCATATATTTT.

DNA for the CDR3: TGTGCCAGCAGTGGTACCGGGACAGCCACCGGGGAGCTGTTTTTT. Translating gives CASSGTGTATGELFF. This sequence joins TRBV2 and TRBJ2-2; 7 bases are a match to TRBD1. The germline V gene encodes CDR1 SNHLY and CDR2 FYNNEI. CDR3 size: 15 residues. The trim removed 4 bases at V and 4 bases at J, leaving 6 bases unmatched.

The table lists this clone with a count of one. In DNA form, the CDR3 reads TGTGCCAGTAGTAAGCATACTAGCGGCAGCTCCTACAATGAGCAGTTCTTC. Amino acids: CASSKHTSGSSYNEQFF. The chain carries TRBV19 and TRBJ2-1, with 8 bases fitting TRBD2. The V and J ends lost 4 bases and 0 bases, in that order; junction bases with no gene match: 8. Germline V lookup: CDR1 LNHDA, CDR2 SQIVND (reference sequence). The length of the CDR3 is 17 residues.

This chain uses TRBV6-5 with TRBJ1-5; TRBD1 might be the D (6 bases). Germline assignment: CDR1 MNHEY and CDR2 SVGAGI. The CDR3 runs to 13 residues. Trimming cost V 8 bases and J 4 bases, with 12 bases left between them. CDR3 in DNA: TGTGCCAGCCAACAGGGTTGGAATCAGCCCCAGCATTTT. It yields the protein CASQQGWNQPQHF.

The CDR3 DNA reads TGTGCCAGCAGCTTAAGTGGCGGGGGCGGCACTGAAGCTTTCTTT. This encodes CASSLSGGGGTEAFF. V is TRBV7-3 and J is TRBJ1-1; perhaps TRBD1 as D (6 bases). The CDR3 is 15 amino acids. Looked up from germline, CDR1 is SGHTA and CDR2 is FQGTGA. Trimming pared 1 base from V and 4 bases from J, leaving 13 bases between. Looking up the rest from reference TRBV7-3 and TRBJ1-1 gives the full variable domain: GAGVSQTPSNKVTEKGKYVELRCDPISGHTALYWYRQSLGQGPEFLIYFQGTGAADDSGLPNDRFFAVRPEGSVSTLKIQRTERGDSAVYLCASSLSGGGGTEAFFGQGTRLTVV.

This chain uses TRBV2 with TRBJ2-7, with a weak D call TRBD1 (6 bases). Germline loops: CDR1 SNHLY, CDR2 FYNNEI. CDR3 length: 16 amino acids. V was clipped by 6 bases and J by 1 base, with 19 bases between them. CDR3 sequence: CASSTVGAARSYEQYF. DNA of the CDR3: TGTGCCAGCAGCACGGTGGGGGCGGCTAGGTCCTACGAGCAGTACTTC.

The gene calls are TRBV28 and TRBJ2-7; D call uncertain. Germline lookup yields CDR1 MDHEN and CDR2 SYDVKM. The CDR3 runs 12 residues. Trimming took off 6 bases at V and 3 bases at J, with 9 bases between the two ends. CDR3 amino acids: CASRGDDYEQYF. DNA for the CDR3: TGTGCCAGCAGAGGAGACGACTACGAGCAGTACTTC.